This is a list of T cell receptor beta chains from one sample in a study of regulatory T cells in long-lasting Graves disease. In TCRdb, the multiplex PCR reads were re-called with MiXCR into one record per CDR3 protein. The repertoire has about 320,000 distinct CDR3 sequences, about 20% of them found once; the top ten carry about two fifths. This sample comprised peripheral blood mononuclear cells (PBMCs), obtained at new diagnosis, from a patient treated with antithyroid drugs. All receptors derive from a female donor with Graves disease. Each CDR3 is given without its conserved first and last residue. Fields, in order: CDR3 length, V gene, J gene, CDR3 protein.

len: 13; v_gene: TRBV28; j_gene: TRBJ2-7; CDR3aa: ASSDSGTGAREQY
len: 13; v_gene: TRBV6-1; j_gene: TRBJ2-7; CDR3aa: ASSDGTAGSGEQY
len: 12; v_gene: TRBV29-1; j_gene: TRBJ2-7; CDR3aa: SVAGGQGFHEQY
len: 9; v_gene: TRBV28; j_gene: TRBJ1-1; CDR3aa: ASTESLEAF
len: 16; v_gene: TRBV28; j_gene: TRBJ1-5; CDR3aa: ASMVERGRVNGNQPQH
len: 13; v_gene: TRBV12-3/TRBV12-4; j_gene: .; CDR3aa: ASSPRGDGYRTQY
len: 14; v_gene: TRBV6-2/TRBV6-3; j_gene: TRBJ2-7; CDR3aa: ASSPSGAGAFYEQY
len: 14; v_gene: TRBV6-1; j_gene: TRBJ2-2; CDR3aa: ASSDRTSGFTGELF
len: 10; v_gene: TRBV20-1; j_gene: TRBJ2-3; CDR3aa: SAVSGTDTQY
len: 14; v_gene: TRBV28; j_gene: TRBJ1-2; CDR3aa: ASSLRTGGGVYGYT
len: 13; v_gene: TRBV18; j_gene: TRBJ2-3; CDR3aa: ASSSGTSGGDTQY
len: 13; v_gene: TRBV10-3; j_gene: TRBJ2-5; CDR3aa: AISLGLAGQETQY
len: 14; v_gene: TRBV19; j_gene: TRBJ2-7; CDR3aa: ASSMIGLADSYEQY
len: 11; v_gene: TRBV20-1; j_gene: TRBJ1-6; CDR3aa: SATGQGDSPLH
len: 11; v_gene: TRBV12-3/TRBV12-4; j_gene: TRBJ2-7; CDR3aa: ASSLGSGNEQY
len: 14; v_gene: TRBV18; j_gene: TRBJ1-3; CDR3aa: ASSPPSGGRRNTIY
len: 13; v_gene: TRBV7-9; j_gene: TRBJ1-1; CDR3aa: ASSPRDRINTEAF